This TCR beta chain was recorded in a study of prognosis after radiotherapy for stage I lung cancer. Using two-round multiplex PCR, the authors amplified TCR beta CDR3 from genomic DNA. Initially, in first-round PCR, primers specific to each TRBV and TRBJ gene were used. TCRdb re-analysed the multiplex PCR reads in MiXCR, keeping a single row per CDR3 protein. Among under 55,000 distinct CDR3 sequences, about 37% were seen once, and the ten largest hold about a tenth. Many counts were recorded for this clonotype. Its antigen is not identified. Germline V gene lookup returns CDR1 GTSNPN and CDR2 SVGIG (reference sequence). The CDR3 has 12 amino acids. V was trimmed by 8 bases and J by 12 bases, leaving 20 bases between them. Disease was node-negative on CT and PET/CT in all patients; none had prior chemotherapy, radiotherapy or other malignancies. Whole-study findings and limits: The median unique TCR clone count dropped from around 10,000 to 6,500 after stereotactic body radiation therapy.

Sequences were derived from PBMCs, sampled before or after stereotactic body radiation therapy (not recorded which). The gene calls are TRBV30 and TRBJ2-1; possible D gene TRBD1, 6 bases. The receptor comes from a donor aged 50 or older with non-small cell lung cancer. The CDR3 here is CAGEQGGYWQFF. The CDR3 nucleotides read TGTGCCGGGGAACAGGGTGGGTATTGGCAGTTCTTC.